This T cell receptor beta chain was recovered during a study of response to subunit inactivated influenza vaccine. Findings of the study overall: A suggestion made by the authors is that each seasonal influenza vaccination recruits few new T cells.

MiXCR was run by TCRdb on the RT-PCR reads, yielding one entry per CDR3 protein. The repertoire holds roughly 460,000 distinct CDR3 sequences, with 9.5% to 13% as singletons. With respect to this clonotype: Antigen specificity is unknown.

The CDR3 runs 17 residues. The V end lost 0 bases, the J end lost 0 bases, and 15 bases lay between the germline ends. The germline CDR1 and CDR2 sequences are MNHEY and SVGAGI. This chain connects TRBV6-5 to TRBJ2-7, with D possibly being TRBD1 or TRBD2 (7 bases each). The starting material was PBMCs from blood, obtained 45 days after vaccination. The source is a man aged 45-65 years who received an inactivated influenza vaccine. CDR3 protein: CASSYSTRGGLSYEQYF. The CDR3 DNA reads as TGTGCCAGCAGTTACTCAACCAGGGGGGGCCTCTCCTACGAGCAGTACTTC.